This T cell receptor (beta chain) was retrieved from a study of cytomegalovirus exposure and HLA in healthy donors (dated by TCRdb to between 2016 and 2019). Context from the whole study: In an earlier analysis of 587 of the donors, roughly 300 Gb of sequence data and 90 million to 120 million unique TCR beta sequences from roughly 200 million T cells were reported. An early release that covered about 600 HLA-typed donors contained about 300 gigabases of sequencing data and tens of millions of unique TCR sequences. The genetic ancestry cluster associated with self-reported Caucasian donors included about 81% of the roughly 400 genotyped donors. The aim of the study was to test whether cataloging public T cell receptors could identify signatures of past pathogen exposure. The study used immunosequencing to profile the T cell repertoires of several hundred subjects and linked those repertoires to cytomegalovirus serostatus. A separate validation cohort of roughly 110 different subjects was used in addition to the 666-subject first cohort. High-throughput TCR immunosequencing, statistical association of individual TCRs with disease status, and machine learning were combined to predict cytomegalovirus infection status. A later analysis re-analyzed previously published TCR beta repertoires from 666 donors and added high-resolution HLA genotyping to study TCR occurrence patterns. In the later analysis, no new phenotypic data were used to find candidate immune exposures; instead, reliance was placed on TCR beta sequences and their occurrence across donors. An earlier analysis of some 600 of the donors applied high-throughput TCR beta sequencing to assess whether each TCR beta V gene segment acted as functional or pseudogenic. Alongside the repertoire data, information on donor age, sex, ethnicity and CMV serostatus was compiled. In a later genetic analysis, genome-wide SNP genotypes for about 65% of the roughly 670 donors were used, and that subset was treated as a discovery cohort. Every discovery cohort repertoire had been produced on one sequencing platform. HLA typing covered class I and class II loci at four-digit resolution. The number of donors typed differed by locus, with about 620-630 for A, B, C, DRB1 and DQB1, roughly 520 for DQA1, under 610 for DPA1, and some 450 for DPB1. Four or five DR-DQ haplotypes were handled as single units for association and clustering because linkage in the cohort was strong. Across under 500 genotyped donors of the cohort, an average of roughly 200,000 unique TCR beta nucleotide sequences per donor were sequenced, and roughly 20% of those sequences were non-productive. What the research found in general, with its limitations: A later analysis associated around 16,000 TCR beta sequences with specific HLA alleles at a false discovery rate of 0.05. For the cohort, immune exposure information was limited to CMV serostatus. A cluster of highly shared sequence variants was judged likely to represent a technical artifact of the sequencing pipeline. When HLA alleles, especially DR and DQ, strongly co-occurred, attributing TCR associations to individual alleles was difficult. The authors suggested that the approach could potentially be generalized to other disease states and immunological phenotypes. Linkage disequilibrium might explain the correlated functional status among segregating V segments, but an unknown experimental factor could not be ruled out. An earlier analysis of roughly 570 of the donors showed that most TCR beta V segments appeared in productive rearrangements either about 87% or about 30% of the time, which broadly matched IMGT annotations. A later analysis found that HLA-associated TCR beta chains were more clonally expanded and had lower generation probabilities than equally common non-associated chains. A later analysis found that most CMV-associated TCR beta chains appeared HLA-restricted, with HLA associations seemingly driven largely by CMV exposure. An association between a missense DCLRE1C variant and V-gene and J-gene trimming of TCR beta chains was found in a later genetic analysis and replicated in an independent cohort. Most TCR sequences were seen in very few donors, while some public TCRs were found in many individuals. A total of 164 TCR beta chains were listed by the study as associated with cytomegalovirus. Because HLA typing was missing for some donors at each locus, association tests included only the typed subset. According to a later analysis, parvovirus B19, influenza, CMV and Epstein-Barr virus appeared linked to several top co-occurrence clusters. In both the original and validation cohorts, the classifier was reported to diagnose cytomegalovirus status with high specificity and sensitivity. Sequencing depth was assumed to be roughly uniform across donors in the presence/absence analyses, though that assumption may not hold. This cohort had only TCR beta chains sequenced, and the lack of alpha or paired-chain data limited which features could be detected. Three of the identified cytomegalovirus-associated TCR beta chains were confirmed in vitro to be specific for cytomegalovirus antigens. According to a later genetic analysis, donors in an Asian-associated ancestry cluster had fewer N-insertions in productive TCRs than the approximately 650-donor mean. In a later analysis, the rate of TCR association differed among HLA loci, with DRB1 alleles having the most associated TCRs and HLA-C alleles having the fewest. Because counts were too low, roughly 17 rarely observed V segments, including chromosome 9 orphons, were left out of the earlier analysis of 587 of the donors. A further reported finding was that TCR beta sequences accurately predicted the HLA-A and HLA-B alleles for most subjects in the first cohort.

Notes on this clone: Its antigen is not yet known. Base qualities are not provided; no much larger clone lies one nucleotide away.

Receptors were amplified or captured by the immunoSEQ multiplex PCR assay. The multiplex PCR relied on a mix of 60 forward primers for TCR Vbeta segments and 13 reverse primers for TCR Jbeta segments. Amplification of the CDR3 region of rearranged TCR beta genes was performed with a multiplex PCR assay on genomic DNA. On the Illumina HiSeq System, the amplified TCR beta libraries were sequenced as 87-base-pair reads. The paper's processing steps were these. A later analysis counted about 80 million unique TCR beta chains across the approximately 700 repertoires, and roughly 10 million of these chains were shared by at least two donors. Raw reads were error-corrected and collapsed into unique sequences by a nearest-neighbor algorithm in which closely related sequences were merged to remove PCR and sequencing errors. To assign V, D and J gene segments, CDR3 sequences were aligned to IMGT reference sequences. For a sequence to be retained, at least a six-nucleotide match to both a V gene segment and a J gene segment was required. A rearrangement counted as productive if the CDR3 had no stop codons and remained in frame with V and J, and every other rearrangement counted as non-productive. Following IMGT convention, CDR3 was defined as the stretch from the second conserved V-encoded cysteine up to the conserved J-encoded phenylalanine. Sequences without an unambiguous match to a single V gene segment were excluded from the earlier analysis of 500 to 700 of the donors. In an earlier analysis of several hundred of the donors, V segments were called functional above 56.7% productive rearrangements and were called segregating when the between-donor standard deviation exceeded 5%. A statistical classification framework was built to diagnose cytomegalovirus status from the catalog of TCR beta chain sequences. A later analysis assigned V and J genes by comparing TCR nucleotide sequences with IMGT/GENE-DB human TR gene sequences. In a later analysis, CDR3 sequences and most-parsimonious VDJ recombination scenarios were assigned using the TCRdist pipeline. In a later analysis, each TCR beta chain was defined by its CDR3 amino acid sequence together with its V-gene family, and reads lacking a unique V-gene family were excluded. A later analysis removed 550 to 700 highly shared, low-generation-probability nucleotide sequences to deal with suspected cross-contamination and a sequencing artifact. In a later analysis, a clonal expansion index was calculated for each public chain from normalized within-repertoire ranks of inferred template counts. A later analysis computed generation probabilities with a VDJ recombination model fitted to out-of-frame rearrangements, and checked the results against IGoR. A later analysis scored TCR-TCR, TCR-HLA and TCR-CMV co-occurrence with hypergeometric tests, applying a repertoire-size bias correction to TCR pairs. In a later analysis, false discovery rates were estimated by permuting HLA or CMV assignments 20 times. In a later analysis, co-occurring TCRs were grouped using DBSCAN, with TCRdist sequence similarity added in when clustering inside HLA-allele-positive subsets. For co-occurrence clustering, repertoires with fewer than 30,000 or more than 120,000 public chains were excluded, along with roughly 5 repertoires with anomalous nucleotide sharing. Drawn from immuneACCESS, this table holds only the in-frame rearrangements with V and J called that TCRdb kept. Clones are partly lost; checked studies trace under half to an unresolved V gene and leave the rest unexplained. The DNA gave D and trimming, while V, J and clone size come from that table. In this sample the table shows over 150,000 clones, 60% to 80% of which occur a single time. The top ten clones comprise nearly 3% of the sample.

The cohort was made up of several hundred healthy bone marrow donors. At the time of sampling, all cohort members were nominally healthy, though unrecorded immune exposures were likely present. The donor tested CMV seronegative, placing the donor among the 350 or so seronegative members of the cohort. A peripheral blood sample was provided by each donor, and peripheral blood mononuclear cells were used for TCR beta sequencing. Genomic DNA was extracted from the blood cell samples with the Qiagen DNeasy Blood Extraction Kit. Sequencing input: PBMCs. The receptor was derived from a woman in her 30s in good health and CMV-seronegative.

The encoded CDR3 is CASSNTGGLYEQYF. The nucleotide sequence is given as TGTGCCAGTAGTAACACAGGGGGCCTTTACGAGCAGTACTTC. The chain couples TRBV19 to TRBJ2-5; 9 of the junction bases match TRBD1. The J call may be mistaken, given a closer DNA end match to TRBJ2-7. CDR1 LNHDA and CDR2 SQIVND were looked up in the germline V gene (reference sequence). Taken from cysteine to phenylalanine, the CDR3 has 14 residues. Kept here is only the CDR3 DNA, which spans 42 bases and is read in frame from base 1.